This entry features one TCR beta chain sequence. Trimming at V came to 0 bases and at J to 4 bases, leaving 4 bases not matched to a gene. The CDR3 contains 15 residues. The V gene's germline CDR1 is SGHNT and CDR2 YYREEE (reference sequence). This sample was included in a study of blood T cell repertoires in COVID-19. The overall study: Samples of COVID-19 (acute and convalescent) were obtained from the United States, Italy and Spain. The cDNA or gDNA used as material had been derived from T cells, B-cell-depleted T cells, or PBMCs.

Under the authors' procedure: How many nucleated cells were present was estimated from reference gene primer amplification. The assay was immunoSEQ multiplex PCR, and TCRdb's table has in-frame clones only and misses some. Clone size and V and J calls were adopted from that table, with D and trimming inferred from the DNA. The repertoire holds about 210,000 clones, with around nine tenths as singletons. This clonotype was obtained from a man aged 18 to 29 with active or convalescent COVID-19. The sequenced sample consisted of peripheral blood. The gene calls are TRBV5-4 and TRBJ2-1, with 7 bases aligning to TRBD2. The CDR3 loop reads CASSLVGGGYNEQFF. CDR3 bases: TGTGCCAGCAGCTTGGTTGGGGGAGGGTACAATGAGCAGTTCTTC.